This T cell receptor beta chain emerged from a study of blood T cell repertoires in COVID-19. Study as a whole: Acute-phase and convalescent COVID-19 samples originated in the United States, Italy and Spain. Sources were T cells, B-cell-depleted T cells, or PBMCs; the material itself was cDNA or gDNA.

The method was immunoSEQ multiplex PCR; TCRdb's version includes in-frame clones alone and lacks a portion of them. Of just over 300,000 clones listed, around 89% are singletons. Germline V gene sequence: CDR1 LNHDA, CDR2 SQIVND (reference sequence). This CDR3 spans 15 amino acids. The V gene lost 1 base and the J gene lost 3 bases, with 9 bases spanning the gap. The sample was PBMCs or T cells enriched from blood (not recorded which). The rearrangement links TRBV19 to TRBJ1-4, with no clear D. The sequence was obtained from a woman aged 40 to 50 who had recovered from COVID-19. CDR3: CASSIASHPNEKLFF. CDR3 nucleotides: TGTGCCAGTAGTATAGCTAGTCACCCTAATGAAAAACTGTTTTTT.